This TCR beta chain was recorded in a study of OX40 agonist ivuxolimab in advanced cancers. As for the study more broadly: Ivuxolimab was an agonistic, fully human IgG2 monoclonal antibody directed against OX40 (CD134), a costimulatory receptor. Peripheral TCRbeta sequencing was intended to test whether TCR sequence diversity was altered and clonal T-cell expansion was caused by ivuxolimab. Intravenous ivuxolimab was administered to patients every 2 weeks at six dose levels: 0.01, 0.1, 0.3, 1.5, 3 and 10 mg/kg. The dose-escalation cohort was 80% to 90% male with a mean age of approximately 60 years, ranging from about 20 to 80. Of the roughly 54 dose-escalation patients, hepatocellular carcinoma was present in about 20, melanoma in approximately 15, renal cell carcinoma in 9 and head and neck cancer in 9. The paper reports the monotherapy dose-escalation portion (N of about 51 patients) of the phase I ivuxolimab trial. Patients were allowed to have had prior anti-PD-1, anti-PD-L1 or anti-CTLA-4 therapy, and 30% to 40% of the dose-escalation patients had been treated with checkpoint inhibitors. Three dose-escalation patients achieved partial responses, one with hepatocellular carcinoma and two with cutaneous melanoma.

Turning to this clone: It has no known antigen specificity. There are no base qualities to consult, and no much larger clone falls within one base.

Genomic DNA was isolated from the sorted cells so that the TCRbeta CDR3 region could be sequenced. TCRbeta CDR3 regions were sequenced using the immunoSEQ Assay. TCRdb mirrors the immuneACCESS table, restricted to in-frame sequences. Some clones are absent from its copies; in checked studies, under half trace to an unresolved V gene, and the reason for the others is unknown. For this sample there are approximately 59,000 clones; over 75% appear just once. Roughly 1.9% of the sample rests with the top ten. Patients with a history of autoimmune disease or receiving systemic immunosuppression were excluded from the trial. Peripheral blood for TCR sequencing was collected from all dose cohorts at baseline, on cycle 4 day 1, and on cycle 7 day 1. Samples were obtained from an open-label, multicenter, first-in-human phase I dose-escalation trial of ivuxolimab. The trial enrolled adults with locally advanced or metastatic head and neck squamous cell, hepatocellular, melanoma or renal cell carcinoma. CD4+ and CD8+ T cells were sorted separately from peripheral blood before TCR sequencing.

What the work shows at the level of the full study, not this receptor alone: Low levels of normalized T-cell clonal expansion were also seen in some nonresponding patients. On average, CD8+ T cells showed more expanded clones than CD4+ T cells after ivuxolimab. The antigen specificity of the peripheral T cells that underwent clonal expansion was not determined. At doses of 0.1 to 3.0 mg/kg, clonal expansion of both CD4+ and CD8+ blood T cells was observed from baseline to week 6. In partial responders in the 0.1-3.0 mg/kg groups, normalized peripheral clonal expansion was found to be among the lowest, especially among CD8+ T cells.

This receptor was taken from an adult with an advanced solid tumor such as melanoma, head and neck, liver or kidney cancer. The sequencing here drew on CD4+ or CD8+ T cells sorted from blood, taken in a trial of the OX40 agonist ivuxolimab.

This receptor has the CDR3 CASSPGTGGVNEQFF. The sequenced DNA: TGTGCCAGCTCCCCAGGGACAGGGGGAGTCAATGAGCAGTTCTTC. The chain is made from TRBV18 and TRBJ2-1; the junction holds 11 bases that match TRBD1. For CDR1 and CDR2, the germline V gene lists KGHSH and LQKENI. Clipping removes 6 bases from V and 6 bases from J, with 7 as the unmatched junction base count. The CDR3 spans 15 residues, from the cysteine through the phenylalanine. Only the CDR3 part of the read is kept: 45 bases, read in frame from the first base.